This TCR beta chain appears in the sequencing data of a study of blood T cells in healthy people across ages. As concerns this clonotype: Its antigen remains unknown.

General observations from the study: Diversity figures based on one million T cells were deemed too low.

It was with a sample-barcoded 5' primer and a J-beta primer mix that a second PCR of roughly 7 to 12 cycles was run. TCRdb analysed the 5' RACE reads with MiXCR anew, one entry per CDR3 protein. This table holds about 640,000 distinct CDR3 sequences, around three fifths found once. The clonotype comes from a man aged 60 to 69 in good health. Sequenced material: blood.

The CDR3 is CASSWAIANTGELFF. The CDR3 bases are TGTGCCAGCAGCTGGGCCATTGCGAACACCGGGGAGCTGTTTTTT. The chain carries TRBV11-2 and TRBJ2-2; no reliable D call. V was pared by 4 bases and J by 0 bases, with 9 bases between. CDR3 length: 15 residues. The germline gives CDR1 SGHAT, CDR2 FQNNGV.